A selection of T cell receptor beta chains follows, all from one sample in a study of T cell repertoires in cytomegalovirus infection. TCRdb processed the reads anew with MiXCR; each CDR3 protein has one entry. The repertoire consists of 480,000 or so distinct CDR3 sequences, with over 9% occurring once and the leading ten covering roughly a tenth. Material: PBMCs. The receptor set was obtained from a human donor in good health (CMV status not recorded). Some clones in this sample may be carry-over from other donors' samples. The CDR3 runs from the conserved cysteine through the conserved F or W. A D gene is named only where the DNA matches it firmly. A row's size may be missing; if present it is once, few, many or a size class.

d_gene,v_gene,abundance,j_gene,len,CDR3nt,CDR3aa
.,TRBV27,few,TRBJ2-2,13,TGTGCCAGCAGTTTTGACCCGACCCGGGAGCTGTTTTTT,CASSFDPTRELFF
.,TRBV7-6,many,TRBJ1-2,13,TGTGCCAGCAGCTTCCTCCGTGGGAATGGCTACACCTTC,CASSFLRGNGYTF
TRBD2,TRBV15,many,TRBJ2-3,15,TGTGCCACCAGCCGTATAGCGGGAGGCGCAGATACGCAGTATTTT,CATSRIAGGADTQYF
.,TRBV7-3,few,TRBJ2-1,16,TGTGCCAGCAGCGCTTTCGGTGATTCTTACTACAATGAGCAGTTCTTC,CASSAFGDSYYNEQFF
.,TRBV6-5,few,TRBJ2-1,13,TGTGCCAGCAGTTACTCGAGGGCGTTTGAGCAGTTCTTC,CASSYSRAFEQFF
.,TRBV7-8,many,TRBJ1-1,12,TGTGCCAGCAGCTTAGAACGGATTGAAGCTTTCTTT,CASSLERIEAFF
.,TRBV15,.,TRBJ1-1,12,TGTGCCACCAGCAGTGGATACACTGAAGCTTTCTTT,CATSSGYTEAFF
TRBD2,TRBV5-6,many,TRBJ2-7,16,TGTGCCAGCAGCGCAGGGAGCGGGGGTCTCTCCTACGAGCAGTACTTC,CASSAGSGGLSYEQYF
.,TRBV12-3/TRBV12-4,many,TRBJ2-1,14,TGTGCCACCGCCCCAGGGCTTTTCTACAATGAGCAGTTCTTC,CATAPGLFYNEQFF
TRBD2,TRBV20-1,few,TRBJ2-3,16,TGCAGTGCTAGTCAGCTCACTAGCGGCGGCACAGATACGCAGTATTTT,CSASQLTSGGTDTQYF
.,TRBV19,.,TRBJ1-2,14,TGTGCCAGTAGTATTGGACCTGTCTACTATGGCTACACCTTC,CASSIGPVYYGYTF
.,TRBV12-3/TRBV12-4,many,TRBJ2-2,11,TGTGCCAGCAAGGAAGCCGGGGAGCTGTTTTTT,CASKEAGELFF
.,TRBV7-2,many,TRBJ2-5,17,TGTGCCAGCAGCTTAGCCCAGAAGACAGTGTGGGGAGAGACCCAGTACTTC,CASSLAQKTVWGETQYF
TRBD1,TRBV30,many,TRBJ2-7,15,TGTGCCTGGAGTTTATCCGGGACAGGGGTCTACGAGCAGTACTTC,CAWSLSGTGVYEQYF
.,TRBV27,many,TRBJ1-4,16,TGTGCCAGCAGTTTGCGAAGGAGGGATCAAAGTGAAAAACTGTTTTTT,CASSLRRRDQSEKLFF
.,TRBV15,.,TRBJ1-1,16,TGTGCCACCAGCAGAGATGACCGGGGGTGGGACACTGAAGCTTTCTTT,CATSRDDRGWDTEAFF
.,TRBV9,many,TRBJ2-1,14,TGTGCCAGCAGCCTCAAGGACTCCTACAATGAGCAGTTCTTC,CASSLKDSYNEQFF
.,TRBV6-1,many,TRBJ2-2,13,TGTGCCAGCAGTCAAGGGGTGGCCGGGGAGCTGTTTTTT,CASSQGVAGELFF
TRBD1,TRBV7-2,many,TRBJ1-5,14,TGTGCCAGCAGCAACCGGGACAGGGCTCAGCCCCAGCATTTT,CASSNRDRAQPQHF
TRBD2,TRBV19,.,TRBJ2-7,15,TGTGCCATAACTTGGGAGGGCCTAGTATCCTACGAGCAGTACTTC,CAITWEGLVSYEQYF
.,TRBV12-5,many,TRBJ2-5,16,TGTGCTAGTGGTTTGGTACCAGGGGCCTACCAAGAGACCCAGTACTTC,CASGLVPGAYQETQYF
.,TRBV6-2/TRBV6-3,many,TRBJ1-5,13,TGTGCCAGCAGTTACACCCCGTCGTGGCCCCAGCATTTT,CASSYTPSWPQHF
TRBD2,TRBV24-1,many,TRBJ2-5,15,TGTGCCACCAGTGACCCCGGACTAGCCGGGGAGACCCAGTACTTC,CATSDPGLAGETQYF
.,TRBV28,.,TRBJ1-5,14,TGTGCCAGCAGTTCAGGGGCCTACGGGCAGCCCCAGCATTTT,CASSSGAYGQPQHF
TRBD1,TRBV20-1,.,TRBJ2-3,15,TGCAGTGCCCCGGACAGGGCGAGGGACACAGATACGCAGTATTTT,CSAPDRARDTDTQYF
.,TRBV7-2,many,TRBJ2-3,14,TGTGCCAGCAGGGGACGGATCCACACAGATACGCAGTATTTT,CASRGRIHTDTQYF
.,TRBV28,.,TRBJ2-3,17,TGTGCCAGCAATTACCCTTATACTCCCTTTACCGATGATACGCAGTATTTT,CASNYPYTPFTDDTQYF
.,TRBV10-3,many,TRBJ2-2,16,TGTGCCATCAGTGGAAGGGCGGAAGAGGTTACCGGGGAGCTGTTTTTT,CAISGRAEEVTGELFF
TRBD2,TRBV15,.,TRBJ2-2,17,TGTGCCACCAGCAGAGATATAGGACTAGCGGGCACCGGGGAGCTGTTTTTT,CATSRDIGLAGTGELFF
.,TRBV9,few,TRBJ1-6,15,TGTGCCAGCACCCCTTCCGGGATGGATAATTCACCCCTCCACTTT,CASTPSGMDNSPLHF
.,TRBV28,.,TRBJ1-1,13,TGTGCCACCAACTTGAACGTGAACACTGAAGCTTTCTTT,CATNLNVNTEAFF
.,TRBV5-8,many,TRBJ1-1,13,TGTGCCAACAAACGGGGGGCAAACACTGAAGCTTTCTTT,CANKRGANTEAFF
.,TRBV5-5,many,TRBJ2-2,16,TGTGCCAGCAGCTTGGTTAGCAAACTGAACACCGGGGAGCTGTTTTTT,CASSLVSKLNTGELFF